This T cell receptor (beta chain) was profiled in a study of shared clonotypes between healthy human individuals. Study details: The study enrolled two women and a few men aged 18 to 49.

This clone was observed a single time. Splitting of CD4+ cells produced CD45RA+ naive and CD45RA-negative memory subsets. The authors distributed each subset's genomic DNA evenly over several immunoSEQ plates. Profiled with immunoSEQ multiplex PCR; TCRdb holds only in-frame clones, not every one. The sample lists about 2 million clones, roughly 96% occurring once. Material for sequencing was naive CD4+ T cells sorted from blood. Subset in this sample: CD45RA+ positively selected. The sequence was obtained from a man aged 18-30 years in good health.

The DNA of the CDR3 is TGTGCCTGGAGTGTAATAGGGAGGGGGAACACTGAAGCTTTCTTT. The encoded protein is CAWSVIGRGNTEAFF. The genes are TRBV30 and TRBJ1-1, with a tentative D call TRBD1 (5 bases). The CDR3 covers 15 residues. The germline V and J ends were trimmed by 0 bases and 1 base, with 12 bases remaining between them. Per germline, CDR1 GTSNPN and CDR2 SVGIG (reference sequence).